The clone carrying this T cell receptor beta chain was observed a handful of times. The antigen is not known. CDR1 is SGHVS, CDR2 FQNEAQ, per germline. V was clipped by 1 base and J by 7 bases, with 8 bases between them. This CDR3 spans 12 amino acids. 5'RACE with 10-nucleotide random UMIs produced the cDNA. TCRdb ran MiXCR on the 5' RACE reads and lists one entry per CDR3 protein. The sample includes 35,000 or so distinct CDR3 sequences, around 2.9% of them seen just once. These data come from a study of neurological immune-mediated disorders. Study as a whole: The disease course was relapsing-remitting in around 30 and secondary progressive in about 9% of the 34 multiple sclerosis patients. The study, taken as a whole, reports: Phylogenetic grouping assigned the repertoires of 18 of 34 multiple sclerosis patients to a single related-CDR3 cluster, which may represent a signature. Any association between clinical or MRI features and the multiple sclerosis repertoire cluster was absent.

Regarding time point: longitudinal time-point 1 (baseline). The sample was PBMCs. V gene TRBV7-8 combines with J gene TRBJ2-7, with a tentative D call TRBD2 (5 bases). The receptor was isolated from a woman aged 55 to 70 with multiple sclerosis. The CDR3 region is CASSLVRGEQYF. In DNA, the CDR3 is TGTGCCAGCAGCTTAGTTAGAGGGGAGCAGTACTTC.